The next 27 T cell receptor beta chains were all read from a single sample in a study of blood T cell repertoires in COVID-19. Clones were read by immunoSEQ multiplex PCR, and TCRdb kept only the in-frame ones, dropping some. The table has 50,000 to 65,000 clones, 70% to 90% seen once. Sequencing was performed on peripheral blood. These receptors came from a man aged 65 to 85 with acute or convalescent COVID-19.

V gene TRBV5-1 combines with J gene TRBJ2-6; tentatively, D is TRBD1 (6 bases). Germline assignment: CDR1 SGHRS and CDR2 YFSETQ. Between the trimmed V and J ends, which lost 0 bases and 1 base, there was a span of 8 bases. This CDR3 has 16 residues. CDR3 DNA: TGCGCCAGCAGCTTGGGGGGGCTTTCTGGGGCCAACGTCCTGACTTTC. Protein: CASSLGGLSGANVLTF.

The CDR3 nucleotides are TGTGCCTTCATTAGGACTAGCGGGGGCCCCTACACAGATACGCAGTATTTT. Amino acid sequence: CAFIRTSGGPYTDTQYF. This rearrangement joins TRBV2 to TRBJ2-3, with TRBD2 identical over 13 bases. Germline V gene lookup returns CDR1 SNHLY and CDR2 FYNNEI. Losses at the gene ends were 11 bases for V and 2 bases for J; bases not matched to a gene: 13. The CDR3 covers 17 residues. The full variable domain, with the rest looked up from reference TRBV2 and TRBJ2-3, is EPEVTQTPSHQVTQMGQEVILRCVPISNHLYFYWYRQILGQKVEFLVSFYNNEISEKSEIFDDQFSVERPDGSNFTLKIRSTKLEDSAMYFCAFIRTSGGPYTDTQYFGPGTRLTVL.

The chain carries TRBV11-2 and TRBJ1-1, with D possibly matching TRBD1 (5 bases). Germline CDR1 is SGHAT and CDR2 is FQNNGV. Trimming stripped 0 bases from V and 3 bases from J, with 8 bases between. CDR3 length equals 14 residues. DNA for the CDR3: TGTGCCAGCAGCTTAGACGAAGGGGACACTGAAGCTTTCTTT. Translating it yields CASSLDEGDTEAFF.

The V call is TRBV5-1, the J call TRBJ2-1; 7 bases agree with TRBD1. The CDR3 spans 14 residues. J gave up 7 bases and V 3 bases, and 7 bases lay outside the gene matches. Germline assignment: CDR1 SGHRS and CDR2 YFSETQ. The CDR3 loop reads CASSSIRGSNEQFF. For the CDR3, the DNA is TGCGCCAGCAGCTCCATCAGGGGGTCTAATGAGCAGTTCTTC.

The chain has TRBV19 and TRBJ1-5; the D is unclear. Trimming took off 2 bases at V and 3 bases at J, with 5 bases between the two ends. The germline V gene has CDR1 LNHDA and CDR2 SQIVND (reference sequence). The CDR3 contains 13 residues. The CDR3 protein is CASSISDNQPQHF. As DNA, the CDR3 is TGTGCCAGTAGTATAAGCGACAATCAGCCCCAGCATTTT.

For the CDR3, the DNA is TGCGCCAGCAGTAAGACAGGGGTTGTCTGTCCCTACGAGCAGTACTTC. This codes for CASSKTGVVCPYEQYF. This chain uses TRBV23-1 with TRBJ2-7; 8 nucleotides agree with TRBD1. TRBV23-1 is recorded as an ORF, its role being uncertain. The CDR3 is 16 residues long. Trimming cost V 5 bases and J 2 bases; bases outside gene matches: 11.

This rearrangement joins TRBV7-9 to TRBJ2-1; D might be TRBD1 (7 bases). V gave up 0 bases and J gave up 7 bases, with 16 bases separating them. Germline V gene sequence: CDR1 SEHNR, CDR2 FQNEAQ (reference sequence). The CDR3 spans 16 residues. CDR3 nucleotide sequence: TGTGCCAGCAGCTTAGCGAGGCAGGGGGGCAGGAATGAGCAGTTCTTC. As protein: CASSLARQGGRNEQFF.

V usage is TRBV10-3 and J usage is TRBJ1-3; 8 nucleotides align to TRBD1. Germline-derived CDR1 and CDR2 are ENHRY and SYGVKD. There are 17 residues in the CDR3. The ends lost 6 bases at V and 0 bases at J; junction bases unmatched: 10. CDR3 region: CAIRAGTGILSGNTIYF. The CDR3 nucleotides read TGTGCCATCAGGGCCGGGACAGGCATTCTCTCTGGAAACACCATATATTTT.

The chain has TRBV2 and TRBJ2-6; D possibly corresponds to TRBD1 (6 bases). CDR1 is SNHLY, CDR2 FYNNEI, per germline. The germline V and J ends were trimmed by 0 bases and 0 bases, with 9 bases remaining between them. This CDR3 is built from 17 residues. The CDR3 sequence is CASSEATGSSGANVLTF. CDR3 nucleotides: TGTGCCAGCAGTGAAGCGACAGGAAGCTCTGGGGCCAACGTCCTGACTTTC.

The chain links TRBV5-1 to TRBJ1-1, with TRBD1 as a possible D gene (5 bases). The ends were cut back, 5 bases at V and 0 bases at J, with 11 bases in the middle. The CDR3 has 14 residues. Germline-derived CDR1 and CDR2 are SGHRS and YFSETQ. The CDR3 DNA reads TGCGCCAGCAGGGTAGGGGTGATGAACACTGAAGCTTTCTTT. Its translation: CASRVGVMNTEAFF.

J is TRBJ2-7 and V is TRBV5-6; no clear D gene. The CDR3 runs to 14 residues. Per germline, CDR1 SGHDT and CDR2 YYEEEE. The ends were cut back, 0 bases at V and 1 base at J, with 8 bases in the middle. The CDR3 here is CASSLGPMSYEQYF. The DNA for the CDR3 is TGTGCCAGCAGCTTGGGGCCGATGTCCTACGAGCAGTACTTC.

This rearrangement joins TRBV2 to TRBJ2-2; tentative D call: TRBD2 (5 bases). Germline V lookup: CDR1 SNHLY, CDR2 FYNNEI. This CDR3 spans 15 amino acids. The germline V and J ends were trimmed by 2 bases and 6 bases, with 13 bases remaining between them. The CDR3 loop reads CASSEKGVKAGELFF. The CDR3 nucleotides are TGTGCCAGCAGTGAAAAGGGAGTCAAGGCCGGGGAGCTGTTTTTT.

This clone showed up just once. The V and J genes are TRBV7-8 and TRBJ1-1; no definite D call. Germline V gene lookup returns CDR1 SGHVS and CDR2 FQNEAQ. CDR3 length: 15 residues. V lost 5 bases, J lost 2 bases, and 15 bases lay in between. CDR3 bases: TGTGCCAGCAGCCCGCACCGGGATCGAAACACTGAAGCTTTCTTT. Protein product: CASSPHRDRNTEAFF.

The rearrangement joins TRBV28 to TRBJ2-3; 10 bases align to TRBD2. The CDR3 sequence is 14 residues long. With 8 bases clipped from V and 6 bases from J, the junction kept 8 bases outside the gene matches. Germline V gene sequence: CDR1 MDHEN, CDR2 SYDVKM. The CDR3 DNA reads as TGTGCCAGCGAAGGTAGCGGGGGGCGCGATACGCAGTATTTT. Translating gives CASEGSGGRDTQYF.

J is TRBJ2-5 and V is TRBV7-2; unclear D gene. The length of the CDR3 is 14 residues. Trimming stripped 3 bases from V and 4 bases from J, with 12 bases between. Per the germline V gene, CDR1 is SGHTA and CDR2 is FQGNSA. CDR3 sequence (DNA): TGTGCCAGCAGCTTTAATCCCCCCAGAGAGACCCAGTACTTC. Residues: CASSFNPPRETQYF.

V gene TRBV6-5 combines with J gene TRBJ1-5, with D hard to call. The CDR3 is 14 amino acids. V gave up 5 bases and J gave up 2 bases, with 10 bases separating them. Germline loops: CDR1 MNHEY, CDR2 SVGAGI. The CDR3 DNA follows: TGTGCCAGCAGTCTACGGGAGGGCAATCAGCCCCAGCATTTT. This sequence encodes CASSLREGNQPQHF.

The chain couples TRBV6-5 to TRBJ2-5; 13 bases line up with TRBD2. After removal of 6 bases from V and 5 bases from J, the junction contained 6 bases not matched to a gene. The CDR3 has 15 amino acids. Per the germline V gene, CDR1 is MNHEY and CDR2 is SVGAGI. The CDR3 nucleotides read TGTGCCAGCAGGAAGGGGACTAGCGGGGAGGAGACCCAGTACTTC. The encoded protein is CASRKGTSGEETQYF.

The chain couples TRBV2 to TRBJ2-2; 7 bases match TRBD2. V was pared by 6 bases and J by 4 bases, with 5 bases of the junction left unmatched. Per the germline V gene, CDR1 is SNHLY and CDR2 is FYNNEI. The CDR3 sequence is 14 residues long. CDR3 nucleotide sequence: TGTGCCAGCAGAACTAGCGAAAGCACCGGGGAGCTGTTTTTT. Translation: CASRTSESTGELFF.

The V gene is TRBV9, the J gene TRBJ2-7; 8 bases are a match to TRBD2. Germline CDR1 and CDR2: SGDLS and YYNGEE. The junction had 7 bases not matched to a gene; V was cut back by 1 base and J by 4 bases. This CDR3 has 15 residues. CDR3 region: CASSVQAGASYEQYF. CDR3 coding DNA: TGTGCCAGCAGCGTACAAGCGGGAGCCTCTTACGAGCAGTACTTC. The entire variable domain, with the rest obtained from reference TRBV9 and TRBJ2-7, is as follows: DSGVTQTPKHLITATGQRVTLRCSPRSGDLSVYWYQQSLDQGLQFLIQYYNGEERAKGNILERFSAQQFPDLHSELNLSSLELGDSALYFCASSVQAGASYEQYFGPGTRLTVT.

Written as DNA, the CDR3 is TGTGCCAGCAGCCAAGATCTAGCTGGACGGATAAATGAAAAACTGTTTTTT. It is translated as CASSQDLAGRINEKLFF. The chain links TRBV4-2 to TRBJ1-4; D gene unclear. The CDR3 length is 17 residues. With 0 bases removed from V and 5 bases from J, the gap between germline ends came to 16 bases. CDR1 and CDR2 (germline): LGHNA, YNFKEQ.

The rearrangement uses TRBV10-3 and TRBJ1-2, with D unclear. Trimming pared 4 bases from V and 4 bases from J, leaving 10 bases between. This CDR3 spans 13 amino acids. Looked up from germline, CDR1 is ENHRY and CDR2 is SYGVKD. CDR3 in DNA: TGTGCCATCAGTGTACCTCCAGGCTATGGCTACACCTTC. This translates into CAISVPPGYGYTF.

V and J are TRBV15 and TRBJ1-2, with D maybe TRBD1 (6 bases). V lost 6 bases and J 8 bases, leaving 16 bases between the germline ends. The CDR3 has 13 residues. CDR1 LNHNV and CDR2 YYDKDF come from the germline V gene (reference sequence). The CDR3 DNA reads TGTGCCACCAGGCTCACAGGGTTTGGCGGCTACACCTTC. Residues: CATRLTGFGGYTF.

V is TRBV11-2 and J is TRBJ1-1; 8 bases match TRBD1. Germline CDR1 reads SGHAT; CDR2 reads FQNNGV. V dropped 6 bases and J dropped 11; count of bases not matched to a gene: 14. This CDR3 comprises 14 residues. The CDR3 DNA reads as TGTGCCAGCAGAGGTGACAGGGGCCCCGTGTGGGCTTTCTTT. It yields the protein CASRGDRGPVWAFF.

The chain joins TRBV10-3 to TRBJ2-7; 8 bases map to TRBD1. Germline CDR1 and CDR2: ENHRY and SYGVKD. Trimming removed 3 bases from V and 7 bases from J; junction bases left unmatched: 11. This CDR3 is 15 amino acids long. The CDR3 region has the DNA TGTGCCATCAGTGAAGGTTGGACAGGGTCAGGTGAGCAGTACTTC. This encodes CAISEGWTGSGEQYF.

This clone was found once. The chain employs TRBV4-3 and TRBJ2-3, with D perhaps TRBD1 (6 bases). Germline lookup yields CDR1 LGHNA and CDR2 YSLEER. V was shortened by 0 bases and J by 2 bases, with 12 bases between the two germline ends. The length of the CDR3 is 16 residues. This CDR3 is CASSQEDRTPTDTQYF. CDR3 sequence (DNA): TGCGCCAGCAGCCAAGAGGACAGAACTCCCACAGATACGCAGTATTTT.

This chain connects TRBV6-2 or TRBV6-3 to TRBJ2-7; TRBD1 might be the D (5 bases). V was cut by 0 bases and J by 4 bases, with 13 bases left in between. Germline lookup yields CDR1 MNHEY and CDR2 SVGEGT. This CDR3 spans 15 amino acids. DNA of the CDR3: TGTGCCAGCAGTTACTCGCCTACAGGAGTATACGAGCAGTACTTC. It translates to CASSYSPTGVYEQYF.

The genes are TRBV5-6 and TRBJ1-1, with 7 bases matching TRBD1. The J segment lost 4 bases and the V segment lost 6 bases, leaving 15 bases of the junction unmatched. Germline-derived CDR1 and CDR2 are SGHDT and YYEEEE. This CDR3 is built from 16 residues. CDR3 sequence (DNA): TGTGCCAGCACCCCTCCACAGGGGTGGTCATCCACTGAAGCTTTCTTT. This encodes CASTPPQGWSSTEAFF.